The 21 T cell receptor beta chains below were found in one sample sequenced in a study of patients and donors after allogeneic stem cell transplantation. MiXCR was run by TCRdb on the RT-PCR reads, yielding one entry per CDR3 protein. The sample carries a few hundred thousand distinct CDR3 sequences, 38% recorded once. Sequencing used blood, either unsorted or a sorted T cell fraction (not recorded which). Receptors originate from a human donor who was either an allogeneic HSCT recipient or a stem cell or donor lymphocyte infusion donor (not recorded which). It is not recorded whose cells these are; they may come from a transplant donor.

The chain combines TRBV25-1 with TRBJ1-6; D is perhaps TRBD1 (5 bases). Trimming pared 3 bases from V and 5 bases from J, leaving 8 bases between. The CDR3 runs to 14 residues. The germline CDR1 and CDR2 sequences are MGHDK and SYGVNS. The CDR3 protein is CASSDRADNSPLHF. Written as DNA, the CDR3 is TGTGCCAGCAGTGACAGGGCTGATAATTCACCCCTCCACTTT.

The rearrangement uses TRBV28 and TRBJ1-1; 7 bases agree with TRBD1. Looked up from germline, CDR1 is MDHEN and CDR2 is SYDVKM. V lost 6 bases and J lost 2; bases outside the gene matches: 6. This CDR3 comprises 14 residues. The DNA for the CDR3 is TGTGCCAGCAGCACAGGGGCGCGAAACACTGAAGCTTTCTTT. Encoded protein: CASSTGARNTEAFF.

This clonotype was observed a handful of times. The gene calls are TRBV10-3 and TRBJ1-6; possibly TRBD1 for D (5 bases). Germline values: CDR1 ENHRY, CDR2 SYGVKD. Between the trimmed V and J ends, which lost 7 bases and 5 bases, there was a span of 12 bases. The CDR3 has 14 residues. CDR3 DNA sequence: TGTGCCATCAAACAGGTTGTCGATAATTCACCCCTCCACTTT. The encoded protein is CAIKQVVDNSPLHF.

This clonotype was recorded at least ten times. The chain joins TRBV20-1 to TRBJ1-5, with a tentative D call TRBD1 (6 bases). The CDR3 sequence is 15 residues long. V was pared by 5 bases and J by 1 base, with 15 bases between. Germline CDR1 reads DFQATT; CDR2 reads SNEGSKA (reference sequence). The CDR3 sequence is CSAESPGESNQPQHF. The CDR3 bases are TGCAGTGCTGAGTCCCCAGGGGAAAGCAATCAGCCCCAGCATTTT.

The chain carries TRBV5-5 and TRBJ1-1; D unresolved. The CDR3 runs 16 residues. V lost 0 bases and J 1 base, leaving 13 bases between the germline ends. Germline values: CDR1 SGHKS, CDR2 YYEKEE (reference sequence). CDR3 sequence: CASSLGTAEGNTEAFF. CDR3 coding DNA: TGTGCCAGCAGCTTGGGAACCGCCGAGGGGAACACTGAAGCTTTCTTT.

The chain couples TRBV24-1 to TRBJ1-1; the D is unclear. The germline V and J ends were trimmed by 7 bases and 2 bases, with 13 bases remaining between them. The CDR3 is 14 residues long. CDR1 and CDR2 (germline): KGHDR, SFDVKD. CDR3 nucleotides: TGTGCCACCAGGCCGGGGAAGGCAAACACTGAAGCTTTCTTT. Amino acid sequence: CATRPGKANTEAFF.

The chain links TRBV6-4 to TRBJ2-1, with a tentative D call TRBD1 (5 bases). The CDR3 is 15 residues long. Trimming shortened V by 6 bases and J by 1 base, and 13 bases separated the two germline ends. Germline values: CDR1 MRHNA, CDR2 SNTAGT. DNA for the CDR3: TGTGCCAGCAGCCGTGGGGCCGGGTCCTACAATGAGCAGTTCTTC. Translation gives CASSRGAGSYNEQFF.

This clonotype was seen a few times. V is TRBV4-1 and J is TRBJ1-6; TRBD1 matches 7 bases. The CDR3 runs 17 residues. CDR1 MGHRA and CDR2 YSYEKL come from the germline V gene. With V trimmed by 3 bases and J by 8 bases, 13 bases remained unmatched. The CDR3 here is CASSQAPRGRGYSPLHF. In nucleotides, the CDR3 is TGCGCCAGCAGCCAGGCCCCTAGGGGCAGGGGGTATTCACCCCTCCACTTT.

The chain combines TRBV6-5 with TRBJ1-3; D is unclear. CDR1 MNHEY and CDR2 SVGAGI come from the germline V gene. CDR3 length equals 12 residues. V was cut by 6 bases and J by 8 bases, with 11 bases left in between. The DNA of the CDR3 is TGTGCCAGCAGCCCGGGGTGGGACACCATATATTTT. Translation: CASSPGWDTIYF.

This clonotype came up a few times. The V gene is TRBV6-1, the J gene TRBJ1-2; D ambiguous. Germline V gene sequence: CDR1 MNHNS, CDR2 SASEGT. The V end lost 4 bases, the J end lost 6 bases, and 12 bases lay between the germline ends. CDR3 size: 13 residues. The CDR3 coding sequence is TGTGCCAGCAGTGCTGCGACATTGAATGGCTACACCTTC. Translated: CASSAATLNGYTF.

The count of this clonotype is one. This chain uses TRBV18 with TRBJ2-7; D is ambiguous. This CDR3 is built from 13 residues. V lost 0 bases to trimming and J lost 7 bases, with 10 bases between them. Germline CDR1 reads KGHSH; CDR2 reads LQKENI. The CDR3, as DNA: TGTGCCAGCTCACCACCGGAGCGCCGAGAGCAGTACTTC. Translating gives CASSPPERREQYF.

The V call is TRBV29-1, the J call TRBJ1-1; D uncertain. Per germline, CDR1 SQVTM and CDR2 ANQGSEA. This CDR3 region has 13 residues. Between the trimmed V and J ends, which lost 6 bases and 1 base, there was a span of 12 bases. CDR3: CSVAPHKNTEAFF. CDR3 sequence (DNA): TGCAGCGTCGCCCCACATAAGAACACTGAAGCTTTCTTT.

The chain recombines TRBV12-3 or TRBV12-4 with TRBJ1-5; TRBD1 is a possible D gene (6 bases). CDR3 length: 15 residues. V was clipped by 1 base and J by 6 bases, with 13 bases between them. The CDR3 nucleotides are TGTGCCAGCAGTTTAGGGGGGGCCCAAACTCAGCCCCAGCATTTT. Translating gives CASSLGGAQTQPQHF.

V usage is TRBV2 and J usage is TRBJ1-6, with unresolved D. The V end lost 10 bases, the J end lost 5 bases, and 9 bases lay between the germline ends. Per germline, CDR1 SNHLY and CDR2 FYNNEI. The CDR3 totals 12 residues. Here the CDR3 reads CAIGQNNSPLHF. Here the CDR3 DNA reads TGTGCCATCGGGCAGAATAATTCACCCCTCCACTTT.

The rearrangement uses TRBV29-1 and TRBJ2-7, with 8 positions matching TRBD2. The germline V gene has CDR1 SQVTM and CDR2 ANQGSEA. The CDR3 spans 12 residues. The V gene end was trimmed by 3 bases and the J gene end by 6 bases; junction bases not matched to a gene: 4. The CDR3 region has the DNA TGCAGCGTTGATAGCGGGGTTGGCGAGCAGTACTTC. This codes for CSVDSGVGEQYF.

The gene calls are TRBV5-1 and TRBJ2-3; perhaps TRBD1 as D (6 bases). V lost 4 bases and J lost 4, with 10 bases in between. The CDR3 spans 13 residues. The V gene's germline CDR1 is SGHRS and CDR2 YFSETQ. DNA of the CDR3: TGCGCCAGCAGCCCTCAGGGGTCAGATACGCAGTATTTT. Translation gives CASSPQGSDTQYF.

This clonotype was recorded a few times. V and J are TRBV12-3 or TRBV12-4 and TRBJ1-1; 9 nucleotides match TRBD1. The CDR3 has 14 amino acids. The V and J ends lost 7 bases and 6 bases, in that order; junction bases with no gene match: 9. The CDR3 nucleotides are TGTGCCAGCACCCCGTGGGACAGGGCCCCTGAAGCTTTCTTT. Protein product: CASTPWDRAPEAFF.

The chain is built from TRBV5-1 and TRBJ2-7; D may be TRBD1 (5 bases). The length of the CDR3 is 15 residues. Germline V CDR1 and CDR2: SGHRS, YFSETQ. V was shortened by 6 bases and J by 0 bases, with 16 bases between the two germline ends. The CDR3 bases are TGCGCCAGCAAGGATGGGGCCTCATCCTCCTACGAGCAGTACTTC. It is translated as CASKDGASSSYEQYF. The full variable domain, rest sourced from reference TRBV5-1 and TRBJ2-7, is KAGVTQTPRYLIKTRGQQVTLSCSPISGHRSVSWYQQTPGQGLQFLFEYFSETQRNKGNFPGRFSGRQFSNSRSEMNVSTLELGDSALYLCASKDGASSSYEQYFGPGTRLTVT.

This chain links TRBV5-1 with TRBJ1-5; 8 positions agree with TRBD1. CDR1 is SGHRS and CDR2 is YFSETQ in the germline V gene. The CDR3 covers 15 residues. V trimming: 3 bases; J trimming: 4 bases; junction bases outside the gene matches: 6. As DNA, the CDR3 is TGCGCCAGCAGCTCTGGACAGGGCGGGAATCAGCCCCAGCATTTT. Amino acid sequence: CASSSGQGGNQPQHF.

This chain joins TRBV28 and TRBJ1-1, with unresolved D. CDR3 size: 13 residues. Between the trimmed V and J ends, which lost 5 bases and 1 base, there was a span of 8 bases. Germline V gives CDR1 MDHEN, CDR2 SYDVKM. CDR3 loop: CASSRRPNTEAFF. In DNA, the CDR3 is TGTGCCAGCAGTCGCCGGCCGAACACTGAAGCTTTCTTT.

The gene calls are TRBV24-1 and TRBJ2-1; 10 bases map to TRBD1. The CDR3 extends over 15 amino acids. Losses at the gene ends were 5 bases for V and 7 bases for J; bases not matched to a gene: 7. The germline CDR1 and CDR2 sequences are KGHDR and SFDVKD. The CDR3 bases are TGTGCCACCAGTGCCCCGGGACAGGGGAGTAATGAGCAGTTCTTC. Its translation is CATSAPGQGSNEQFF.